What follows is one T cell receptor beta chain and its context. Its specificity is unknown. The data were taken from a study of T cells in narcolepsy. Study background: Healthy controls were enrolled alongside patients with narcolepsy type 1 or type 2. General study points: Healthy controls reportedly lacked the autoreactive clonotypes serially found in patients' blood. Autoreactive clone sequences were missing from some blood memory CD4+ repertoires. Comparing one patient's CSF and blood CD4+ clonotypes highlighted HCRT- and TRIB2-specific autoreactive clonotypes.

Profiling relied on immunoSEQ multiplex PCR, and the TCRdb table lists in-frame clones only, not all of them. The table lists 23,000 or so clones, 80% to 90% of them singletons. The V and J ends lost 5 bases and 4 bases respectively, with 14 bases between them. This CDR3 has 15 residues. The germline CDR1 and CDR2 sequences are LGHNA and YNFKEQ. The clonotype originates from a human donor with narcolepsy. Sequencing input: CD45RA- memory CD4+ T cells from PBMCs. The chain is built from TRBV4-2 and TRBJ2-2, with D perhaps matching TRBD2 (6 bases). CDR3 region: CASSSPGESTGELFF. The CDR3, as DNA: TGTGCCAGCAGCTCCCCGGGAGAGTCCACCGGGGAGCTGTTTTTT.